This record looks at one TCR beta chain sequence and its context. Only a few counts were recorded for this clonotype. This clone's antigen is unknown. Base qualities were left out, and no much larger clone turns up one base away. A case-control design nested within a healthcare worker cohort in London, UK, was used, with weekly nasopharyngeal swab PCR tests and blood sampling performed. Healthcare workers were recruited during the week of the UK lockdown, between 23 and 31 March 2020, and followed weekly for up to 16 weeks. Library preparation used 5' RACE. Sequencing instrument: NextSeq 500. The TCR library protocol attached unique molecular identifiers to individual cDNA molecules to correct for sequencing error and PCR bias. Both TCR alpha and beta chains were sequenced, and tight co-correlation was observed between alpha and beta sequence abundances in each sample. From the authors' description of their analysis: Decombinator V4 was used to perform V gene, J gene and CDR3 annotation of TCR sequences. TCRs were defined as expanded if a significant change between any two time points was detected under a Poisson model with p below 0.0001. TCR abundances were normalised to the total number of TCRs sequenced per sample and expressed as counts per million. TRAV1-2 paired with TRAJ12, TRAJ20 or TRAJ33 defined MAIT TCRs, while TRAV10 paired with TRAJ18 defined iNKT TCRs. VDJdb, accessed 1 November 2021, was searched for CMV, EBV and SARS-CoV-2 annotated TCRs, excluding TCRs annotated for multiple antigens. Clones were called with MiXCR by TCRdb after fastp trimmed the public reads at Q25, and only in-frame beta chains were retained. Rows with one shared CDR3 protein collapse into an entry with the most common genes and DNA. The V and J calls come from TCRdb's annotation, not from the publication. Present in this sample are over 50,000 distinct CDR3 sequences, about 9.9% of which were seen just once. 1.2% of the sample goes to the ten largest clones.

Based on the germline V gene, the CDR1 and CDR2 sequences are SGHRS and YFSETQ. From the cysteine through the phenylalanine, the CDR3 covers 13 amino acids. Of the read, only the CDR3 DNA is kept; its 39 bases are in frame from base 1. V was cut back by 8 bases and J by 3 bases, leaving a gap of 13 bases between them. These data originate in a study of early T cells in non-severe SARS-CoV-2 infection (dated by TCRdb to the early 2020s). General notes on the study: Because TCR sequencing was done on bulk RNA from unsorted whole blood, the alpha and beta chains could not be paired.

Paper-wide results and their limitations: Matching against VDJdb was skewed toward anti-spike CD8 responses, likely underestimated virus-specific expansions, and missed private and CD4 specificities.

The sequence is built from TRBV5-1 and TRBJ2-3, with the identity of the D gene unclear. Sequencing was performed on whole blood. This TCR was sampled from an adult who was a healthcare worker with PCR-confirmed SARS-CoV-2 infection or an uninfected control (not recorded which). The CDR3 region: CASNPGRTDTQYF. The DNA sequence is TGCGCCAGTAACCCTGGTCGAACAGATACGCAGTATTTT.